Sequencing of this TCR beta chain was carried out in a study of T-cell reconstitution after alpha-beta-depleted transplantation in children. Whole-study results and caveats: The origin of alpha-beta T cells about two months after transplant was reportedly several hundred expanded graft clones. The origin of high day-60 TCRbeta diversity in some patients lay in surviving recipient T cells and thymic progenitors. Fresh T-cell production supplied most of the T-cell counts and diversity seen one year after transplant.

Details on this clonotype: Its matching antigen is unknown.

The germline gives CDR1 KGHSH, CDR2 LQKENI. Trimming removed 0 bases from V and 8 bases from J; junction bases left unmatched: 4. This CDR3 is 14 amino acids long. Molecular barcoding with unique molecular identifiers was used for the TCRbeta library. From the PCR reads, TCRdb called clonotypes with MiXCR, one entry per CDR3 protein. The sample shows some 200,000 distinct CDR3 sequences, roughly 9.1% of them seen only once. The chain has TRBV18 and TRBJ2-4; 7 bases line up with TRBD1. Sequencing was performed on PBMCs, mostly from graft donor cells, taken 360 days after TCRalphabeta/CD19-depleted stem cell transplant. This sequence was found in a male patient between 2 and 10 years old who had a stem cell transplant for acute myeloid leukemia, so the T cells may come from the graft donor. CDR3 loop: CASSPPTGWHIQYF. CDR3 bases: TGTGCCAGCTCACCACCGACAGGGTGGCACATTCAGTACTTC.